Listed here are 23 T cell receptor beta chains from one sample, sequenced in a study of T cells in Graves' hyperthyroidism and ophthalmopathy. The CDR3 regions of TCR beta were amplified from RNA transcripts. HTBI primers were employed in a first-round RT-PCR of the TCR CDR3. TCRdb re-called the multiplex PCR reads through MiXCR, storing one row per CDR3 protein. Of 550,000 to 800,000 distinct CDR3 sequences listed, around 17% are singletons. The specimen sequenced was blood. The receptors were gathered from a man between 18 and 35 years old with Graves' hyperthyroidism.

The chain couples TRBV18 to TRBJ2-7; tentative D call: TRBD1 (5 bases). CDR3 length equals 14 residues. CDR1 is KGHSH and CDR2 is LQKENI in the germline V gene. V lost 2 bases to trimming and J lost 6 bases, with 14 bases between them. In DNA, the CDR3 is TGTGCCAGCTCACCAAGTCAGGGTGCAGGCGAGCAGTACTTC. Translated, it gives CASSPSQGAGEQYF. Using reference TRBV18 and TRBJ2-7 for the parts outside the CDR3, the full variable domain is NAGVMQNPRHLVRRRGQEARLRCSPMKGHSHVYWYRQLPEEGLKFMVYLQKENIIDESGMPKERFSAEFPKEGPSILRIQQVVRGDSAAYFCASSPSQGAGEQYFGPGTRLTVT.

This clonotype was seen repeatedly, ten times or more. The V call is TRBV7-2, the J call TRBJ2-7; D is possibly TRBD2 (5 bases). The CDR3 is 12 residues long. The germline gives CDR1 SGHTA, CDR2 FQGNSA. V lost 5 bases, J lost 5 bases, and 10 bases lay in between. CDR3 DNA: TGTGCCAGCAGCGTCCACGGGGACGAGCAGTACTTC. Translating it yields CASSVHGDEQYF.

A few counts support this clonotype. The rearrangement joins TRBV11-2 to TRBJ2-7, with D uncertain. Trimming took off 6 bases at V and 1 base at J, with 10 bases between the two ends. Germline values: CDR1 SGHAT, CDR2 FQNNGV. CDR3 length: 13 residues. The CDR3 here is CASSSLRSYEQYF. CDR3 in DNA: TGTGCCAGCAGTTCCCTCAGGTCCTACGAGCAGTACTTC.

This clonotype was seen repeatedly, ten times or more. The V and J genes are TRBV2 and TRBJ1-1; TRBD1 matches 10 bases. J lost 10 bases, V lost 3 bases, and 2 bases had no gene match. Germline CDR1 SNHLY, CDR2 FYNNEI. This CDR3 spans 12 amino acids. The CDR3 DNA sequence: TGTGCCAGCAGTGACAGGGACAGGGGAGCTTTCTTT. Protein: CASSDRDRGAFF. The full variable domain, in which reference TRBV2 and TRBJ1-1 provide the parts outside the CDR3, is EPEVTQTPSHQVTQMGQEVILRCVPISNHLYFYWYRQILGQKVEFLVSFYNNEISEKSEIFDDQFSVERPDGSNFTLKIRSTKLEDSAMYFCASSDRDRGAFFGQGTRLTVV.

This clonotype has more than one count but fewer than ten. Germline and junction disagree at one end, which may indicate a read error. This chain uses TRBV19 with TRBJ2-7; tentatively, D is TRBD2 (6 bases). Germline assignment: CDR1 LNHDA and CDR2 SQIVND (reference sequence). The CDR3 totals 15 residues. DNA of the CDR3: TGTGCCGGTAGTCCAGGGACTGCCGGCGGCTACGAGCAGTACTTC. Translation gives CAGSPGTAGGYEQYF. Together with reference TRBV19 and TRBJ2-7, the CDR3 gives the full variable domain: DGGITQSPKYLFRKEGQNVTLSCEQNLNHDAMYWYRQDPGQGLRLIYYSQIVNDFQKGDIAEGYSVSREKKESFPLTVTSAQKNPTAFYLCAGSPGTAGGYEQYFGPGTRLTVT.

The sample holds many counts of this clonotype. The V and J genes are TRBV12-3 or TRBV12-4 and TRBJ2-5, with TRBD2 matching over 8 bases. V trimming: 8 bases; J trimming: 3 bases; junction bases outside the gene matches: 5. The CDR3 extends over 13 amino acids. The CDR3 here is CASQELAEETQYF. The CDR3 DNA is TGTGCCAGCCAGGAACTAGCGGAAGAGACCCAGTACTTC.

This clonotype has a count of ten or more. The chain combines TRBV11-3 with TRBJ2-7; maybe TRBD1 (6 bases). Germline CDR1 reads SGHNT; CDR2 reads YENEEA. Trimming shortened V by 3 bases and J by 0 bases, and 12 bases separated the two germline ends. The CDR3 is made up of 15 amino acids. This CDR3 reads CASSFQGPISYEQYF. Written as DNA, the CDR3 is TGTGCCAGCAGCTTCCAGGGGCCGATCTCCTACGAGCAGTACTTC.

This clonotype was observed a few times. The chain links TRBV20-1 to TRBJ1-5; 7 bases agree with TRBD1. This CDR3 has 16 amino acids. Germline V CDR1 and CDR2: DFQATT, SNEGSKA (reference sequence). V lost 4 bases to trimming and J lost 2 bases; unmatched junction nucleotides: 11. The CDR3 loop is CSAIKQGHGGNQPQHF. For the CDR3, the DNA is TGCAGTGCTATAAAACAGGGGCACGGCGGCAATCAGCCCCAGCATTTT.

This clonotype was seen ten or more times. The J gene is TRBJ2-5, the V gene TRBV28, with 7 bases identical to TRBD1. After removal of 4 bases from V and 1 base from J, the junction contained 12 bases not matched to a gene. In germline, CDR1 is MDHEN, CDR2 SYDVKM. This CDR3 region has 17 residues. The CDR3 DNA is TGTGCCAGCAGTTCCCGCCCCGGGACAGCTATCCAAGAGACCCAGTACTTC. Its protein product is CASSSRPGTAIQETQYF.

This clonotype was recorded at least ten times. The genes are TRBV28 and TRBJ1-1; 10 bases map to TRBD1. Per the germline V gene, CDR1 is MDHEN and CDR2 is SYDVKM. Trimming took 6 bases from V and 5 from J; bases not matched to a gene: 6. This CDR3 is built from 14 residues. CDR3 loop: CASSATGGGTEAFF. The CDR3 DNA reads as TGTGCCAGCAGCGCGACAGGGGGCGGAACTGAAGCTTTCTTT.

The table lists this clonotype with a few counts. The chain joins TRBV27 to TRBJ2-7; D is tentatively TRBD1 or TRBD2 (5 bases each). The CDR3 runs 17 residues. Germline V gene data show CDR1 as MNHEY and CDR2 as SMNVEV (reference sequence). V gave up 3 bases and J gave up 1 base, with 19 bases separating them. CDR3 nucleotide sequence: TGTGCCAGCAGTTTTAGGTGGGGGAAATCCCGTTCCTACGAGCAGTACTTC. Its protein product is CASSFRWGKSRSYEQYF.

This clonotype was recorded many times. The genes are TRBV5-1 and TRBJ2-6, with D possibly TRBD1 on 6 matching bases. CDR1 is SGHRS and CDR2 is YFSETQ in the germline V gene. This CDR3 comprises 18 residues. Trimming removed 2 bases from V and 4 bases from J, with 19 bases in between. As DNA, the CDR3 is TGCGCCAGCAGCTTCCGTGGGACACGGACTCTGGGGGCCAACGTCCTGACTTTC. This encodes CASSFRGTRTLGANVLTF.

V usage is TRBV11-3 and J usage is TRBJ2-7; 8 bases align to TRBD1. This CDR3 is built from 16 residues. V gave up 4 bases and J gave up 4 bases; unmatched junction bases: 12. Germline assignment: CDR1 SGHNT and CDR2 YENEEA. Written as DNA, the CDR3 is TGTGCCAGCAGCTCAGCCGCCCCGACAGGGGCATACGAGCAGTACTTC. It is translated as CASSSAAPTGAYEQYF. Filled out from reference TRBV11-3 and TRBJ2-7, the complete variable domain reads EAGVVQSPRYKIIEKKQPVAFWCNPISGHNTLYWYLQNLGQGPELLIRYENEEAVDDSQLPKDRFSAERLKGVDSTLKIQPAELGDSAVYLCASSSAAPTGAYEQYFGPGTRLTVT.

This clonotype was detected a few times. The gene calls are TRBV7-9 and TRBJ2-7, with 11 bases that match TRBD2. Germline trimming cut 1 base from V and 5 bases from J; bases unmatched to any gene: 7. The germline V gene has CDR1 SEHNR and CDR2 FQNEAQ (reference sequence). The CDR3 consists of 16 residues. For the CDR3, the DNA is TGTGCCAGCAGCTTAGATGGTAGCGGGAGGGAGGACGAGCAGTACTTC. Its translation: CASSLDGSGREDEQYF.

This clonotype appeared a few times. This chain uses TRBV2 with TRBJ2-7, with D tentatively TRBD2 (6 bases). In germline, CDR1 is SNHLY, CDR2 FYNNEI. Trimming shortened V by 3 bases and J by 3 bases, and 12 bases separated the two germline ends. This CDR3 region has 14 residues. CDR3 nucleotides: TGTGCCAGCAGTGATGGGGGAGCGGGCTACGAGCAGTACTTC. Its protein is CASSDGGAGYEQYF.

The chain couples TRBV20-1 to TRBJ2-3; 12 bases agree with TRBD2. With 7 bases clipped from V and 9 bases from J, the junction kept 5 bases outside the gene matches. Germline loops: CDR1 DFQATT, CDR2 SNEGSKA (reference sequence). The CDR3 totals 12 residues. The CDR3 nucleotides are TGCAGTGATACGACTAGCGGGGGCACGCAGTATTTT. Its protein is CSDTTSGGTQYF.

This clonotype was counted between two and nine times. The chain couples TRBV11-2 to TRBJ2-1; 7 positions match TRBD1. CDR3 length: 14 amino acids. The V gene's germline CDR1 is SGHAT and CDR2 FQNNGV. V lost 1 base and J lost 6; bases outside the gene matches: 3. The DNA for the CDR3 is TGTGCCAGCAGCTTAGGTACAGGGGTCAATGAGCAGTTCTTC. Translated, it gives CASSLGTGVNEQFF.

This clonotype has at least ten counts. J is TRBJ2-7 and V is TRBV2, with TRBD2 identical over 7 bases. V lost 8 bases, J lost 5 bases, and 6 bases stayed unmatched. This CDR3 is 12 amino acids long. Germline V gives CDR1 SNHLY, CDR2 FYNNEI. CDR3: CASQGGDHEQYF. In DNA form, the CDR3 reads TGTGCCAGCCAGGGAGGGGACCACGAGCAGTACTTC.

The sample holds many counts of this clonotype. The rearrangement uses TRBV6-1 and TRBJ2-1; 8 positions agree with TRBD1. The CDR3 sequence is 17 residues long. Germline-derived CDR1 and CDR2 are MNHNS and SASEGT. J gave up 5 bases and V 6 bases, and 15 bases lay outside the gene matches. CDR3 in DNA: TGTGCCAGCAGCCAAGCGCCGAGGACAGGGATCGACAATGAGCAGTTCTTC. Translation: CASSQAPRTGIDNEQFF.

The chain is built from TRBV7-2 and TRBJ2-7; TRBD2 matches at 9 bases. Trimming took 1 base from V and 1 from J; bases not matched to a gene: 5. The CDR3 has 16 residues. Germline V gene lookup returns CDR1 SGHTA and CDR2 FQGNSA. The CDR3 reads CASSLGSGSVSYEQYF. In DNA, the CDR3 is TGTGCCAGCAGCTTAGGTAGCGGGAGTGTGTCCTACGAGCAGTACTTC.

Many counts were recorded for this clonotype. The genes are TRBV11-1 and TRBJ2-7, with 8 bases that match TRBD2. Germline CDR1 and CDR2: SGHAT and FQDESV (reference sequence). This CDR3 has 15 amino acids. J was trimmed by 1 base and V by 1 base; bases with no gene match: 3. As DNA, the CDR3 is TGTGCCAGCAGCTTAGAACTAGCGGATTCCTACGAGCAGTACTTC. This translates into CASSLELADSYEQYF.

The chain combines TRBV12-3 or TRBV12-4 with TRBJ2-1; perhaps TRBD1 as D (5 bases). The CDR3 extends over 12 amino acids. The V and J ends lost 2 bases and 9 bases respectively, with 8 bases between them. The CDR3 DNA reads TGTGCCAGCAGTTTACAGGGAATTGAGCAGTTCTTC. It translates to CASSLQGIEQFF.

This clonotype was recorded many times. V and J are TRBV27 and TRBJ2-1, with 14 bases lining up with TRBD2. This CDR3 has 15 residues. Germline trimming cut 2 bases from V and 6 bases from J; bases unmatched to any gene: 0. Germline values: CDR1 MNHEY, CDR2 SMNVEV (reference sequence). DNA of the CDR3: TGTGCCAGCAGTTTAGGGACTAGCGGGAGCAATGAGCAGTTCTTC. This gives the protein CASSLGTSGSNEQFF.